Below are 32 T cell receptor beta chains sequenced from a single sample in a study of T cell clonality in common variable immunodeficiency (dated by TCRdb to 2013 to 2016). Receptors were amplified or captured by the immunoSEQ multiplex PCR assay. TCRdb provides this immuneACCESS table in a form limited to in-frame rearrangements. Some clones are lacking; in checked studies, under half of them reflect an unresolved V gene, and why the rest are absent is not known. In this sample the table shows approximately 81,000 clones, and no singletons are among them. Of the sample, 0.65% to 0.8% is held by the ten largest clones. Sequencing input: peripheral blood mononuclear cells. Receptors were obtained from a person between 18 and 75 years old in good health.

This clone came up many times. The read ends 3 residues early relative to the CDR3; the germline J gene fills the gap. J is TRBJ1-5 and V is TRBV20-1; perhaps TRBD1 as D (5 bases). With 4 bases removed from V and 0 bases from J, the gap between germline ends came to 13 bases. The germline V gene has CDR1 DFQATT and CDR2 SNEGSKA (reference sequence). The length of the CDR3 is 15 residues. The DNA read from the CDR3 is TGCAGTGCTACCAACCGGGGGTATAGCAATCAGCCC. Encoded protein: CSATNRGYSNQP. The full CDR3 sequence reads CSATNRGYSNQPQHF.

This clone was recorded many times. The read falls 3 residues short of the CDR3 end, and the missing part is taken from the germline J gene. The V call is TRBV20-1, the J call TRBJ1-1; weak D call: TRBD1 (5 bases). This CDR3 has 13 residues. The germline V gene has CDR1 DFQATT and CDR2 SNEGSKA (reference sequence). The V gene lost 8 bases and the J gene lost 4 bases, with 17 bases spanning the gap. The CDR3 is CSSKWAGRTEAFF. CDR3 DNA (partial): TGCAGTTCCAAGTGGGCGGGGCGCACTGAA.

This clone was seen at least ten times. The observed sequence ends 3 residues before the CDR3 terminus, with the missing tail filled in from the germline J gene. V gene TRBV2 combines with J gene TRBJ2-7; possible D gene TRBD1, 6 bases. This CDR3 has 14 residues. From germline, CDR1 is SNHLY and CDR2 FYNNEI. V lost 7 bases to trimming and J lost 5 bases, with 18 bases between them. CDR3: CASTRDTGTNEQYF. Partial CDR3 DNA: TGTGCCAGCACCAGAGACACAGGGACAAACGAG. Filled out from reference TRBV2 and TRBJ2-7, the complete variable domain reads EPEVTQTPSHQVTQMGQEVILRCVPISNHLYFYWYRQILGQKVEFLVSFYNNEISEKSEIFDDQFSVERPDGSNFTLKIRSTKLEDSAMYFCASTRDTGTNEQYFGPGTRLTVT.

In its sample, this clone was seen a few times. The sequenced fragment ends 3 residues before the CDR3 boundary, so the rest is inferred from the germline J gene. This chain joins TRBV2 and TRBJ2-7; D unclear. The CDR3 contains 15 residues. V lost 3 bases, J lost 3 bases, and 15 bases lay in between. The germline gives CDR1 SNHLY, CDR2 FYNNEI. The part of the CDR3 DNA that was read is TGTGCCAGCAGTGATTCAGCGAAGTCCTTCTACGAG. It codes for CASSDSAKSFYE. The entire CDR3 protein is CASSDSAKSFYEQYF.

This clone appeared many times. CDR3 residues: CASSPGQGSDTQYF. The CDR3 bases that were read are TGTGCCAGCTCCCCGGGACAGGGCTCAGATACG. The chain carries TRBV18 and TRBJ2-3; 9 positions agree with TRBD1. Sequencing ends 3 residues short of the CDR3 end; the germline J gene provides the rest. Trimming removed 6 bases from V and 4 bases from J; junction bases left unmatched: 5. Looked up from germline, CDR1 is KGHSH and CDR2 is LQKENI. This CDR3 is 14 amino acids long.

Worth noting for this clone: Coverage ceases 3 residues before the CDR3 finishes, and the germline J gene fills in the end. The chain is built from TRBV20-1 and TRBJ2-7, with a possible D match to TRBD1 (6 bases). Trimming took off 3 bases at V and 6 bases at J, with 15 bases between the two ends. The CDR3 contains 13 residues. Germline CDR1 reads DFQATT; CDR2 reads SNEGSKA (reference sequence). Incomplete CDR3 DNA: TGCAGTGCTAGTGAGCAGGGGTTTGGCGAG. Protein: CSASEQGFGE. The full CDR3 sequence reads CSASEQGFGEQYF.

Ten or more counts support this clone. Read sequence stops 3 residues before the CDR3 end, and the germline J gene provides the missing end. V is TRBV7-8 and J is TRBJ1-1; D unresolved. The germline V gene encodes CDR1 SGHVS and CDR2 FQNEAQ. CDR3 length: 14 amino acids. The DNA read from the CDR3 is TGTGCCAGCAGCTTAGCTGAGACCAGACCGGGA. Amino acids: CASSLAETRPG. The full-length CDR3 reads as CASSLAETRPGAFF.

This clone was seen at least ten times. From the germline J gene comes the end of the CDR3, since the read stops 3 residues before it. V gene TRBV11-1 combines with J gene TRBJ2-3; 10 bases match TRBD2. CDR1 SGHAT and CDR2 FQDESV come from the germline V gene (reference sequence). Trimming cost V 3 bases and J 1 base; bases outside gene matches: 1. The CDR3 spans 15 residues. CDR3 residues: CASSFLAGGTDTQYF. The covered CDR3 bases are TGTGCCAGCAGCTTCCTAGCGGGAGGCACAGATACG.

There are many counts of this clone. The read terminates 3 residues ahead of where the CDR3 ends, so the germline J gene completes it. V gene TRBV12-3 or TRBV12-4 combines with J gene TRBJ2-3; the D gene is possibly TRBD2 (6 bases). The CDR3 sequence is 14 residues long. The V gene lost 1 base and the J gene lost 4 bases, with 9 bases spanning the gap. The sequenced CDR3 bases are TGTGCCAGCAGTTTAGTACTAGCAGCAGATACG. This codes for CASSLVLAADT. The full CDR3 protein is CASSLVLAADTQYF.

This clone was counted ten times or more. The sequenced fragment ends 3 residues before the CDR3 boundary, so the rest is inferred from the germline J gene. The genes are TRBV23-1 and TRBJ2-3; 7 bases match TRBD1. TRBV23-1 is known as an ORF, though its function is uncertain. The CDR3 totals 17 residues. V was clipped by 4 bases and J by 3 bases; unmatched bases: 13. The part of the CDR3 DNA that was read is TGCGCCAGCAGTCTTGACCCCCCAGGGGGTGGAACAGATACG. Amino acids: CASSLDPPGGGTDT. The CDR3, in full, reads CASSLDPPGGGTDTQYF.

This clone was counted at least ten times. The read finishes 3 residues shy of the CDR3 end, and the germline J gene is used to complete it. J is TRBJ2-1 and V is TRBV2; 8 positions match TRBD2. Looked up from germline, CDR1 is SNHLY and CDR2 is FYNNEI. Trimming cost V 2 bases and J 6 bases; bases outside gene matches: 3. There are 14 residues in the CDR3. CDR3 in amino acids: CASSETSGINEQFF. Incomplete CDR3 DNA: TGTGCCAGCAGTGAAACTAGCGGAATCAATGAG.

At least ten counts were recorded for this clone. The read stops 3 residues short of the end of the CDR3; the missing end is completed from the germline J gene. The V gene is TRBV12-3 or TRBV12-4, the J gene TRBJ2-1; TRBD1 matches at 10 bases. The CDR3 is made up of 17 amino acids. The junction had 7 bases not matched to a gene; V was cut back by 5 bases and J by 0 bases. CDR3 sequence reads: CASSNRDRGSSYNEQFF. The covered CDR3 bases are TGTGCCAGCAGTAACCGGGACAGGGGCAGCTCCTACAATGAG.

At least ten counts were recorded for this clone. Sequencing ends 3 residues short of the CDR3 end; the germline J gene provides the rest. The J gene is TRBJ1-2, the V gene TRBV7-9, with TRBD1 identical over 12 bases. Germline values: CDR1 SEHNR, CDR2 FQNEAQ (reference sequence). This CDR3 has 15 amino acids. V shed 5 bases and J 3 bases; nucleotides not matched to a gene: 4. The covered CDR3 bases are TGTGCCAGCAGCGATGGGACAGGGGGCTACTATGGC. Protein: CASSDGTGGYYG. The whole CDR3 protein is CASSDGTGGYYGYTF.

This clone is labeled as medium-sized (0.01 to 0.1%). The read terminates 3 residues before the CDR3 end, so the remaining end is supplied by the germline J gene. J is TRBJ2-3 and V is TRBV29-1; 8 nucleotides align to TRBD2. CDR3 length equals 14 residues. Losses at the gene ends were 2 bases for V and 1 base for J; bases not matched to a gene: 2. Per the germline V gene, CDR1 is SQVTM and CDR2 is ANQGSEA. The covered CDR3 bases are TGCAGCGTTGAAACTAGCGGAGGCACAGATACG. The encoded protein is CSVETSGGTDT. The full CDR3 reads CSVETSGGTDTQYF.

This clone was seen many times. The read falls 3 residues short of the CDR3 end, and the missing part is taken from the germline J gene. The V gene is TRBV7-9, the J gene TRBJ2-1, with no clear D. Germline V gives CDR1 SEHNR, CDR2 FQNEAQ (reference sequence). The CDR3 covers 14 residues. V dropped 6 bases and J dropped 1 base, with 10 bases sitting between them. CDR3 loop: CASSVSPSYNEQFF. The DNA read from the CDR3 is TGTGCCAGCAGTGTTTCCCCTTCCTACAATGAG. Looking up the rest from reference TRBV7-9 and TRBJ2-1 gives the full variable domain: DTGVSQNPRHKITKRGQNVTFRCDPISEHNRLYWYRQTLGQGPEFLTYFQNEAQLEKSRLLSDRFSAERPKGSFSTLEIQRTEQGDSAMYLCASSVSPSYNEQFFGPGTRLTVL.

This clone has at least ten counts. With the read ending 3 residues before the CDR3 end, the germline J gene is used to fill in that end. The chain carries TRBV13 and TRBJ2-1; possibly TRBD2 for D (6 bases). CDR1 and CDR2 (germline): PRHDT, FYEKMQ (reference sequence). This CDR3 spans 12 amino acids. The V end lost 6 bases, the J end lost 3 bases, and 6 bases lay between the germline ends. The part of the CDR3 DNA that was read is TGTGCCAGCAGGCGGGACTACAATGAG. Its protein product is CASRRDYNE. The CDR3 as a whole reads CASRRDYNEQFF.

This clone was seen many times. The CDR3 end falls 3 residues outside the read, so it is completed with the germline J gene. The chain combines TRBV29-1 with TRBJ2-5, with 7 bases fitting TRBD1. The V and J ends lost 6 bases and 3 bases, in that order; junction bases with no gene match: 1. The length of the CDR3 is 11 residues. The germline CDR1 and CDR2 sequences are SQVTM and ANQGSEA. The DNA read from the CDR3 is TGCAGCGTCACAGGGGAAGAGACC. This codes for CSVTGEET. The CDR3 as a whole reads CSVTGEETQYF.

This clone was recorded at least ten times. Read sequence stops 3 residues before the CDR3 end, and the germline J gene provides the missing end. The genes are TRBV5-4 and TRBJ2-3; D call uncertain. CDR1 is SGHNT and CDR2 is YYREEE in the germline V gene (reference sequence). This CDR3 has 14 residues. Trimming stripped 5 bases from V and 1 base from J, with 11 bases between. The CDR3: CASSRLERTDTQYF. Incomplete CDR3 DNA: TGTGCCAGCAGTCGACTGGAACGCACAGATACG.

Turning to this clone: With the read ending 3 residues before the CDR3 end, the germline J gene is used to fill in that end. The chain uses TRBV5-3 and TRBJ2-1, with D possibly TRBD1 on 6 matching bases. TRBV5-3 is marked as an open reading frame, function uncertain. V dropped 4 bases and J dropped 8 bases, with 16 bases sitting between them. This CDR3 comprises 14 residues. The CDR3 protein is CARSKDRRFYEQFF. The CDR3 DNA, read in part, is TGTGCCAGAAGCAAAGACAGGAGGTTCTATGAG.

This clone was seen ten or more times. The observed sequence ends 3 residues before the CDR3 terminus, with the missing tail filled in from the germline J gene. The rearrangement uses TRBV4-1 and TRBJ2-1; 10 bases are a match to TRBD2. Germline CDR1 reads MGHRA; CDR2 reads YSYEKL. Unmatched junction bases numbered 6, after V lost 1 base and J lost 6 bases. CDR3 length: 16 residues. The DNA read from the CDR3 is TGCGCCAGCAGCCAAGCAACTAGCGGGGACCCCAATGAG. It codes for CASSQATSGDPNE. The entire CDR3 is CASSQATSGDPNEQFF.

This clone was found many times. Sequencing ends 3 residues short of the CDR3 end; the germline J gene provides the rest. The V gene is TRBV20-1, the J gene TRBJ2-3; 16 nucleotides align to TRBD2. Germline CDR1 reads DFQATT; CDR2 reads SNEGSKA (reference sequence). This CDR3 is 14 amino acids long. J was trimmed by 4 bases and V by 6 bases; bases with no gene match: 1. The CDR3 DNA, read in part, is TGCAGTGCGGGGACTAGCGGGAGGGCAGATACG. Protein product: CSAGTSGRADT. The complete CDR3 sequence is CSAGTSGRADTQYF.

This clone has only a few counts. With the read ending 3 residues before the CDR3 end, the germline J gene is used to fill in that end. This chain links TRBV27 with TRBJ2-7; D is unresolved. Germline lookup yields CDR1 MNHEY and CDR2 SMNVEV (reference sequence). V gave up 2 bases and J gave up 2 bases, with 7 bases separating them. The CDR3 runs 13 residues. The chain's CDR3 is CASSLTNTYEQYF. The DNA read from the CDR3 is TGTGCCAGCAGTTTAACCAACACCTACGAG.

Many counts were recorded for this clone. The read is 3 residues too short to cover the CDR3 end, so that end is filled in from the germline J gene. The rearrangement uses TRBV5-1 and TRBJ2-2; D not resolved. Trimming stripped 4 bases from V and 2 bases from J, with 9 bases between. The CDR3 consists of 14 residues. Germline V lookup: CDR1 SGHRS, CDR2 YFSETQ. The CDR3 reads CASSPPSNTGELFF. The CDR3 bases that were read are TGCGCCAGCAGCCCGCCTAGTAACACCGGGGAG.

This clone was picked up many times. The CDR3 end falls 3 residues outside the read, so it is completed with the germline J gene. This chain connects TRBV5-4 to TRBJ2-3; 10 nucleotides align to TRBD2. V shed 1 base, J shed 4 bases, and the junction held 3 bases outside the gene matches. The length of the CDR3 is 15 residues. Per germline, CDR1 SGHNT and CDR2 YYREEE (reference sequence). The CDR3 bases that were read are TGTGCCAGCAGCTTGTCTAGCGGGAGATCAGATACG. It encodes CASSLSSGRSDT. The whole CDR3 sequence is CASSLSSGRSDTQYF.

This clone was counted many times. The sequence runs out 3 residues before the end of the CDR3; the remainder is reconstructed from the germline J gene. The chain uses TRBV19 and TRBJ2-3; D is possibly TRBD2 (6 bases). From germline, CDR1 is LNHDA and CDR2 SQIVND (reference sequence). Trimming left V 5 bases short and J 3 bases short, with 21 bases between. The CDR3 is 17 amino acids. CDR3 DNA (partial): TGTGCCAGTAGTGCGCCTCGGAGGGTAGGAAATACAGATACG. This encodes CASSAPRRVGNTDT. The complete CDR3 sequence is CASSAPRRVGNTDTQYF. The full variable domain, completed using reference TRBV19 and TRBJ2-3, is DGGITQSPKYLFRKEGQNVTLSCEQNLNHDAMYWYRQDPGQGLRLIYYSQIVNDFQKGDIAEGYSVSREKKESFPLTVTSAQKNPTAFYLCASSAPRRVGNTDTQYFGPGTRLTVL.

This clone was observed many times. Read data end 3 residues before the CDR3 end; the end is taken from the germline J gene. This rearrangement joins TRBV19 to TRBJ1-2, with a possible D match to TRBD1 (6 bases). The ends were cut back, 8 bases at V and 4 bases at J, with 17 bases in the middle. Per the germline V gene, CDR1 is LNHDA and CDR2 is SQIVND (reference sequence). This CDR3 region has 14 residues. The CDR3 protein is CASGRQDRIYGYTF. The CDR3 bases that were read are TGTGCCAGTGGGAGACAGGACCGGATCTATGGC.

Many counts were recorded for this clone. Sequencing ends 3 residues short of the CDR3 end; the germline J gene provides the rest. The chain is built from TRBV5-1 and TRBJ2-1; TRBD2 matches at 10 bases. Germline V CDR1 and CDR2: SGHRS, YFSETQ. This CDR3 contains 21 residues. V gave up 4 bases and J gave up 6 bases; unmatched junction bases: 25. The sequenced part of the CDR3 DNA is TGCGCCAGCAGCCCCGTTGGGGGGTTAGATAAGCGGGAGGGCCGAGGCAATGAG. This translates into CASSPVGGLDKREGRGNE. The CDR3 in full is CASSPVGGLDKREGRGNEQFF.

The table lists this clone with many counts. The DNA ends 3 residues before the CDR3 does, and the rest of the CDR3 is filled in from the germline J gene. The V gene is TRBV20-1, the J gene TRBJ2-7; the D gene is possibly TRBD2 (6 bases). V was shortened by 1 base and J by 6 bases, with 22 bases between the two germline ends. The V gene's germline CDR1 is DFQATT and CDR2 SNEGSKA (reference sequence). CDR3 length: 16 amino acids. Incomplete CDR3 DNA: TGCAGTGCTAGAGGGAGAGGGAGTGCGATCGGGGGCGAG. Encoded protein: CSARGRGSAIGGE. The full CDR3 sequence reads CSARGRGSAIGGEQYF.

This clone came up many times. CDR3 bases read: TGTGCCAGCAGCTTACGACAGGGGGGCTACGAG. It codes for CASSLRQGGYE. The whole CDR3 protein is CASSLRQGGYEQYF. The V gene is TRBV7-8, the J gene TRBJ2-7; 9 bases are a match to TRBD1. With the read ending 3 residues before the CDR3 end, the germline J gene is used to fill in that end. The ends lost 2 bases at V and 3 bases at J; junction bases unmatched: 2. The germline V gene encodes CDR1 SGHVS and CDR2 FQNEAQ. The CDR3 totals 14 residues.

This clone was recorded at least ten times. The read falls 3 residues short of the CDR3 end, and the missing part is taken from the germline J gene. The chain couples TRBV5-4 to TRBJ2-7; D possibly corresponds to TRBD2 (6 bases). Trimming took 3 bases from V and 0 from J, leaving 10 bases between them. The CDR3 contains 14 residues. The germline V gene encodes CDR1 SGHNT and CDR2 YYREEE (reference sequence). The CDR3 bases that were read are TGTGCCAGCAGCTCGGGGGTTCGCTCCTACGAG. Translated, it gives CASSSGVRSYE. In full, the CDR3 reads CASSSGVRSYEQYF.

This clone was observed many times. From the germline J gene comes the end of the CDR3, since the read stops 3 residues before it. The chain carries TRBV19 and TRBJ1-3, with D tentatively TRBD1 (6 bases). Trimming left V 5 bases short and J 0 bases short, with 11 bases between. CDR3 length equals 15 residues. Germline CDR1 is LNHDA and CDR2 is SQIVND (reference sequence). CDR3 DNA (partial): TGTGCCAGTAGTCCCGGACAGAACTCTGGAAACACC. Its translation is CASSPGQNSGNT. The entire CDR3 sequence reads CASSPGQNSGNTIYF.

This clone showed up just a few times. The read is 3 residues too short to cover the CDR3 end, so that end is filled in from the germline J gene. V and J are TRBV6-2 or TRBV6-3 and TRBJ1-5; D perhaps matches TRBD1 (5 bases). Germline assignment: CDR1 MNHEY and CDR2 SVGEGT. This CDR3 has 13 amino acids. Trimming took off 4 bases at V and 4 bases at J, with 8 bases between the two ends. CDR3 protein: CASSWGRNQPQHF. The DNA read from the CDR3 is TGTGCCAGCAGTTGGGGCCGTAATCAGCCC.